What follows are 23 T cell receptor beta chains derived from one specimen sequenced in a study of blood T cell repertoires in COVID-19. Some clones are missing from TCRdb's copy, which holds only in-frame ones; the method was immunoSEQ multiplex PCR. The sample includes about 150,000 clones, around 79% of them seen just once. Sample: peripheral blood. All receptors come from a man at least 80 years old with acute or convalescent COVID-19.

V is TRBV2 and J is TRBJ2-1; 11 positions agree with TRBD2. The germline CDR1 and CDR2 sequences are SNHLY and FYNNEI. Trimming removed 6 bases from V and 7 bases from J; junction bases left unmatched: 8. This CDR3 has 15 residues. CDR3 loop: CASRATSGGTNEQFF. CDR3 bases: TGTGCCAGCAGGGCTACTAGCGGGGGAACAAATGAGCAGTTCTTC.

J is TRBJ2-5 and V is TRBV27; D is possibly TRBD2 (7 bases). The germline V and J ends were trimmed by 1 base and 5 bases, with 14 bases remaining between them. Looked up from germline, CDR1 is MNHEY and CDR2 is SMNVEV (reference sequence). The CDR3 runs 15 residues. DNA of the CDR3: TGTGCCAGCAGTTTATACGGGGGGCTTGTGGAGACCCAGTACTTC. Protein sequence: CASSLYGGLVETQYF.

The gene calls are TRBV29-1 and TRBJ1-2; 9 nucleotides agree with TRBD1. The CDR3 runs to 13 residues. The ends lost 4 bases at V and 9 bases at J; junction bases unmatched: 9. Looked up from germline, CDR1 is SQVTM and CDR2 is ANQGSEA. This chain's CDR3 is CSVGRDRDESYTF. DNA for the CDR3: TGCAGCGTTGGACGGGACAGGGACGAGAGCTACACCTTC.

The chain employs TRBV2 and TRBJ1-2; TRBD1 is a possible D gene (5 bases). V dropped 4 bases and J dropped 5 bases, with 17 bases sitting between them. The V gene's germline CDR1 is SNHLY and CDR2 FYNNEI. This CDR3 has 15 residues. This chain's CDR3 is CASSAEPDSRYGYTF. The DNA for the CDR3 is TGTGCCAGCAGTGCAGAACCAGACAGTAGATATGGCTACACCTTC.

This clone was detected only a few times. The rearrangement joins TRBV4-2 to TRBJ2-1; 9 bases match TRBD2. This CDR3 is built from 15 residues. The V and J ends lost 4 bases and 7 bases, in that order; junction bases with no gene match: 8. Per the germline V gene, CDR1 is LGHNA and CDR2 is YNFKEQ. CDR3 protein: CASSPFSGGPNEQFF. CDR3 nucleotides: TGTGCCAGCAGCCCTTTCAGCGGGGGGCCGAATGAGCAGTTCTTC.

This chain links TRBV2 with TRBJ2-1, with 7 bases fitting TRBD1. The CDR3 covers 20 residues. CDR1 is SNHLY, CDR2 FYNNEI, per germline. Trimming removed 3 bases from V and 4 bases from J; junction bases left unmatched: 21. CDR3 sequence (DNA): TGTGCCAGCAGTGATCCTTTGACAGGGTCGACAGTTGGGACGTACAATGAGCAGTTCTTC. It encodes CASSDPLTGSTVGTYNEQFF.

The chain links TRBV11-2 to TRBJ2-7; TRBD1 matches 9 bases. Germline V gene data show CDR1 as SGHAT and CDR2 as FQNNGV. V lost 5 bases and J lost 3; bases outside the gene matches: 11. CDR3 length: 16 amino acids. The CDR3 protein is CASSTQPAGQGYEQYV. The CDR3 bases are TGTGCCAGCAGCACTCAGCCGGCGGGACAGGGCTACGAGCAGTACGTC.

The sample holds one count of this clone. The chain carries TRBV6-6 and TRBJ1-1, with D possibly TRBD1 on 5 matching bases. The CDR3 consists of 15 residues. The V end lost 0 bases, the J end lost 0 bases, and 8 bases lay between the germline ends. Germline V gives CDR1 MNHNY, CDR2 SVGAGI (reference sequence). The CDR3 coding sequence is TGTGCCAGCAGTTACTCCATAGGGGTGAACACTGAAGCTTTCTTT. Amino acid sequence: CASSYSIGVNTEAFF.

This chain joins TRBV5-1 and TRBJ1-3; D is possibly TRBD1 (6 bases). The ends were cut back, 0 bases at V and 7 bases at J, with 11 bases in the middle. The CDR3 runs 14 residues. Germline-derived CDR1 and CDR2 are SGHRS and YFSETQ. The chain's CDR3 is CASSLDRETNTIYF. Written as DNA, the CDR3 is TGCGCCAGCAGCTTGGACAGGGAGACGAACACCATATATTTT.

The CDR3 region has the DNA TGTGCCAGTAGTCAAGAGAGCTCCTACGAGCAGTACTTC. Translation: CASSQESSYEQYF. The chain has TRBV19 and TRBJ2-7; D not resolved. The CDR3 covers 13 residues. The ends were cut back, 5 bases at V and 0 bases at J, with 8 bases in the middle. Per the germline V gene, CDR1 is LNHDA and CDR2 is SQIVND (reference sequence).

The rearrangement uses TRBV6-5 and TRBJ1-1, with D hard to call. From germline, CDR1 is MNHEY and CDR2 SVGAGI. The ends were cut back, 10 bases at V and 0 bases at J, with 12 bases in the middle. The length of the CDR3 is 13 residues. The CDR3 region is CATRNTLNTEAFF. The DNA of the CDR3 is TGTGCCACCCGCAACACACTGAACACTGAAGCTTTCTTT.

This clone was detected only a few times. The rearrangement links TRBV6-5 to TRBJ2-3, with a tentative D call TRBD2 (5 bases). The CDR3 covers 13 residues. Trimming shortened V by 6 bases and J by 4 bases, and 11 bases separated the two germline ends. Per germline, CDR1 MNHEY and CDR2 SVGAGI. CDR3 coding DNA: TGTGCCAGCAGGAAAACCGGGGCAGATACGCAGTATTTT. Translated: CASRKTGADTQYF.

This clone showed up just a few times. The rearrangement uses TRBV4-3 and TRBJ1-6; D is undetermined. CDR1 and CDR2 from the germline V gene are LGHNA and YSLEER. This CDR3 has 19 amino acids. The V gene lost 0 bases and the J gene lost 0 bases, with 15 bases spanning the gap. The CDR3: CASSQEWQRDGSYNSPLHF. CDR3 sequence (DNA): TGCGCCAGCAGCCAAGAGTGGCAGCGAGACGGCTCCTATAATTCACCCCTCCACTTT.

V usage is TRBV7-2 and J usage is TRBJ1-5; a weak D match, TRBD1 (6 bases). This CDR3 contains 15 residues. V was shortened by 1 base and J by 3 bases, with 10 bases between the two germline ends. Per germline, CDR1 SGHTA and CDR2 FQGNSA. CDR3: CASSLGGGPNQPQHF. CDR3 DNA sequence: TGTGCCAGCAGCTTAGGAGGGGGACCCAATCAGCCCCAGCATTTT.

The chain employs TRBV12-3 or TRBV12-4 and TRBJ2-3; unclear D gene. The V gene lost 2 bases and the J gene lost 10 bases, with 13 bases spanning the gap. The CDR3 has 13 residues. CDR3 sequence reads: CASSLKADAPQYF. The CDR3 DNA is TGTGCCAGCAGTTTAAAGGCGGATGCCCCGCAGTATTTT.

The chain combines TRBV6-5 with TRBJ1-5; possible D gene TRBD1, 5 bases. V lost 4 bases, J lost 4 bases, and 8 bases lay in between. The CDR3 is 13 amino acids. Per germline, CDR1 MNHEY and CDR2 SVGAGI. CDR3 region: CASSLQANQPQHF. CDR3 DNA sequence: TGTGCCAGCAGTTTACAGGCAAATCAGCCCCAGCATTTT.

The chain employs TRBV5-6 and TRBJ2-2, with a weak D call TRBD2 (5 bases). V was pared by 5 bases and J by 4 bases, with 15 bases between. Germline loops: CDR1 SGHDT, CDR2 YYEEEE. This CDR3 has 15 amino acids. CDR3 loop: CASSDDLRGTGELFF. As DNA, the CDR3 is TGTGCCAGCAGTGACGACCTACGGGGCACCGGGGAGCTGTTTTTT.

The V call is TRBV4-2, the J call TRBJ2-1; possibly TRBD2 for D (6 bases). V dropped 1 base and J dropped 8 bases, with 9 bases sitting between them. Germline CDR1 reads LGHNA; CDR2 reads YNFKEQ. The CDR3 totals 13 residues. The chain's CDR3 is CASSQGERDEQFF. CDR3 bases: TGTGCCAGCAGCCAAGGGGAGCGGGATGAGCAGTTCTTC.

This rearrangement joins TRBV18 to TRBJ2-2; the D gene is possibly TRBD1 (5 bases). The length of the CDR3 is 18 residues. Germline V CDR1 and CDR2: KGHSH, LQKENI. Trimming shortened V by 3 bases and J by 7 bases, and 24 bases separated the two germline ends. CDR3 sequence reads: CASSPRAGERGRGGELFF. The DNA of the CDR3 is TGTGCCAGCTCACCCAGGGCAGGCGAACGCGGTCGAGGCGGGGAGCTGTTTTTT.

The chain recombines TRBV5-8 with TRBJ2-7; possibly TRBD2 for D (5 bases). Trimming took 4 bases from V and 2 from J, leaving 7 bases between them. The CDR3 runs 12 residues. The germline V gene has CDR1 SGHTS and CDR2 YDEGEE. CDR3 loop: CASSRGPYEQYV. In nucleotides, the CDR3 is TGTGCCAGCAGCCGCGGGCCCTACGAGCAGTACGTC.

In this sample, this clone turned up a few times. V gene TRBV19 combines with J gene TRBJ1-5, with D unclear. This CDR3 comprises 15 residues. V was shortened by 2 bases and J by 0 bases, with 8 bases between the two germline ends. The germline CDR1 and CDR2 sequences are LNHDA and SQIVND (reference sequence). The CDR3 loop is CASSIPLNSNQPQHF. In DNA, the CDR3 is TGTGCCAGTAGTATACCTTTAAATAGCAATCAGCCCCAGCATTTT. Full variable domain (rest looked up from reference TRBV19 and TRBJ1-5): DGGITQSPKYLFRKEGQNVTLSCEQNLNHDAMYWYRQDPGQGLRLIYYSQIVNDFQKGDIAEGYSVSREKKESFPLTVTSAQKNPTAFYLCASSIPLNSNQPQHFGDGTRLSIL.

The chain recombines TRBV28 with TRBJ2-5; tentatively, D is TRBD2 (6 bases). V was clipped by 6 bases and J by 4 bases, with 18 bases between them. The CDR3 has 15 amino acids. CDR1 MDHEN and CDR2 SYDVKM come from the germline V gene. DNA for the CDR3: TGTGCCAGCAGGACGCCGGGTCGGGGGATAGAGACCCAGTACTTC. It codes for CASRTPGRGIETQYF. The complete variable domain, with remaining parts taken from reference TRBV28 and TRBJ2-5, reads DVKVTQSSRYLVKRTGEKVFLECVQDMDHENMFWYRQDPGLGLRLIYFSYDVKMKEKGDIPEGYSVSREKKERFSLILESASTNQTSMYLCASRTPGRGIETQYFGPGTRLLVL.

CDR3 in DNA: TGTGCCAGTAGTATGAGGTTCACGGGGAGCACTGAAGCTTTCTTT. Residues: CASSMRFTGSTEAFF. The V call is TRBV19, the J call TRBJ1-1, with D uncertain. Trimming shortened V by 3 bases and J by 4 bases, and 15 bases separated the two germline ends. There are 15 residues in the CDR3. Germline V gene data show CDR1 as LNHDA and CDR2 as SQIVND (reference sequence).